The 9 T cell receptor beta chains in this list originate from one sample, sequenced in a study of blood T cell repertoires in COVID-19. The data were produced by immunoSEQ multiplex PCR, yet TCRdb's version contains in-frame clones alone and is incomplete. The table has fewer than 100,000 clones, more than 80% seen once. Material: peripheral blood. The receptors were gathered from a woman over 75 with acute or convalescent COVID-19.

This clone was observed a single time. The rearrangement uses TRBV14 and TRBJ1-4; weak D call: TRBD1 (6 bases). Germline CDR1 and CDR2: SGHDN and FVKESK. There are 18 residues in the CDR3. V was shortened by 0 bases and J by 0 bases, with 14 bases between the two germline ends. In DNA, the CDR3 is TGTGCCAGCAGCCAAGAGTGGCAGGGGAAACCAACTAATGAAAAACTGTTTTTT. It encodes CASSQEWQGKPTNEKLFF.

The gene calls are TRBV9 and TRBJ2-4; maybe TRBD1 (6 bases). The CDR3 has 13 amino acids. The germline gives CDR1 SGDLS, CDR2 YYNGEE. Trimming pared 0 bases from V and 7 bases from J, leaving 8 bases between. The CDR3 region is CASSVGQGNIQYF. The CDR3 bases are TGTGCCAGCAGCGTAGGGCAGGGGAACATTCAGTACTTC.

The V and J genes are TRBV5-1 and TRBJ2-7; 7 bases are a match to TRBD2. Per germline, CDR1 SGHRS and CDR2 YFSETQ. Trimming removed 0 bases from V and 2 bases from J; junction bases left unmatched: 5. CDR3 length: 15 residues. CDR3 protein: CASSLALAATYEQYF. The DNA for the CDR3 is TGCGCCAGCAGCTTGGCCCTAGCGGCCACCTACGAGCAGTACTTC.

For the CDR3, the DNA is TGCGCCAGCAGCCAAGATAGCGGGGGTCACACAGATACGCAGTATTTT. Its protein is CASSQDSGGHTDTQYF. V usage is TRBV4-1 and J usage is TRBJ2-3, with 9 bases aligning to TRBD2. CDR1 is MGHRA and CDR2 is YSYEKL in the germline V gene. The trim removed 0 bases at V and 2 bases at J, leaving 3 bases unmatched. The CDR3 is 16 amino acids.

This clone was detected once. The gene calls are TRBV7-3 and TRBJ1-1; D is perhaps TRBD1 (5 bases). V was clipped by 2 bases and J by 1 base, with 14 bases between them. The CDR3 runs to 16 residues. Germline V gene sequence: CDR1 SGHTA, CDR2 FQGTGA. The CDR3 DNA reads TGTGCCAGCAGCTTAGGTCCCCCCGGGGGGAACACTGAAGCTTTCTTT. Its translation: CASSLGPPGGNTEAFF.

The chain links TRBV28 to TRBJ1-1; D ambiguous. V was clipped by 4 bases and J by 3 bases, with 15 bases between them. CDR1 is MDHEN, CDR2 SYDVKM, per germline. The CDR3 has 15 amino acids. The CDR3 DNA sequence: TGTGCCAGCAGTTCCCCCCCCTACTCGGACACTGAAGCTTTCTTT. Protein sequence: CASSSPPYSDTEAFF. The full variable domain, completed using reference TRBV28 and TRBJ1-1, is DVKVTQSSRYLVKRTGEKVFLECVQDMDHENMFWYRQDPGLGLRLIYFSYDVKMKEKGDIPEGYSVSREKKERFSLILESASTNQTSMYLCASSSPPYSDTEAFFGQGTRLTVV.

The gene calls are TRBV28 and TRBJ2-6; D call uncertain. Germline V gene lookup returns CDR1 MDHEN and CDR2 SYDVKM. The CDR3 length is 12 residues. The V end lost 9 bases, the J end lost 8 bases, and 11 bases lay between the germline ends. The DNA of the CDR3 is TGTGCCAGTACAGATACGACCAACGTCCTGACTTTC. This translates into CASTDTTNVLTF.

This chain links TRBV9 with TRBJ2-7, with 9 bases aligning to TRBD2. The junction had 1 base not matched to a gene; V was cut back by 0 bases and J by 0 bases. The length of the CDR3 is 15 residues. CDR1 is SGDLS and CDR2 is YYNGEE in the germline V gene. The CDR3 sequence: CASSVDSGSSYEQYF. The CDR3 nucleotides read TGTGCCAGCAGCGTAGATAGCGGGAGCTCCTACGAGCAGTACTTC.

This clone has just a few counts. The chain is built from TRBV9 and TRBJ1-4; D remains ambiguous. This CDR3 comprises 14 residues. V lost 0 bases and J lost 8, with 11 bases in between. Germline-derived CDR1 and CDR2 are SGDLS and YYNGEE. CDR3 amino acids: CASSVEVGGEKLFF. The DNA of the CDR3 is TGTGCCAGCAGCGTAGAGGTAGGAGGAGAAAAACTGTTTTTT.